The 28 T cell receptor beta chains below come from one sample, sequenced in a study of regulatory T cells. Amplification used 52 TRBV primers and 13 TRBJ primers. Sequencing used immunoSEQ multiplex PCR; TCRdb keeps in-frame clones, though not all of them. The sample lists 3,000 to 3,500 clones; about 93% were seen once. No antigen is known for these receptors. Study observations and caveats: Compared with autologous conventional CD4+ cells and control regulatory cells, CD3G-deficient regulatory T cells showed reduced diversity.

The sample comprised CD4+ Tregs sorted from blood. These receptors were taken from a person between 18 and 30 years old with CD3G deficiency.

The gene calls are TRBV19 and TRBJ1-2; the D gene is possibly TRBD1 (6 bases). Per the germline V gene, CDR1 is LNHDA and CDR2 is SQIVND (reference sequence). CDR3 length equals 13 residues. Trimming left V 6 bases short and J 2 bases short, with 10 bases between. The CDR3 DNA reads as TGTGCCAGTAGCCCGGGACACAACTATGGCTACACCTTC. This translates into CASSPGHNYGYTF.

The rearrangement joins TRBV4-1 to TRBJ2-7; D is unresolved. With 2 bases removed from V and 9 bases from J, the gap between germline ends came to 14 bases. Looked up from germline, CDR1 is MGHRA and CDR2 is YSYEKL. CDR3 length: 13 amino acids. The CDR3: CASSQPLDRRQYF. CDR3 DNA sequence: TGCGCCAGCAGCCAACCCCTGGACCGCCGGCAGTACTTC.

The rearrangement links TRBV28 to TRBJ2-7, with TRBD1 matching 12 bases. The CDR3 is made up of 13 amino acids. CDR1 and CDR2 from the germline V gene are MDHEN and SYDVKM. J lost 6 bases, V lost 3 bases, and 0 bases had no gene match. DNA for the CDR3: TGTGCCAGCAGTTTGGGACAGGGGGCCGAGCAGTACTTC. Protein product: CASSLGQGAEQYF.

The chain recombines TRBV10-3 with TRBJ2-7; maybe TRBD2 (6 bases). The V and J ends lost 11 bases and 2 bases respectively, with 16 bases between them. Per germline, CDR1 ENHRY and CDR2 SYGVKD. This CDR3 has 13 amino acids. The CDR3 DNA follows: TGTGCCGTCCGATCCGGAGGGGCCTACGAGCAGTACTTC. Its protein is CAVRSGGAYEQYF.

The rearrangement uses TRBV29-1 and TRBJ1-2; the match to TRBD1 covers 7 bases. J lost 3 bases, V lost 4 bases, and 5 bases had no gene match. CDR3 length: 13 amino acids. Germline assignment: CDR1 SQVTM and CDR2 ANQGSEA. CDR3 loop: CSVGFTGDYGYTF. CDR3 DNA sequence: TGCAGCGTTGGGTTCACAGGGGACTATGGCTACACCTTC.

DNA for the CDR3: TGTGCCAGCAGTTACAAAACAGGGAGAGAGACCCAGTACTTC. This translates into CASSYKTGRETQYF. The chain recombines TRBV6-5 with TRBJ2-5, with D maybe TRBD1 (6 bases). The germline CDR1 and CDR2 sequences are MNHEY and SVGAGI. CDR3 length: 14 residues. Trimming shortened V by 2 bases and J by 4 bases, and 11 bases separated the two germline ends.

The chain couples TRBV27 to TRBJ2-5; D possibly uses TRBD1 or TRBD2 (5 bases each). CDR1 and CDR2 from the germline V gene are MNHEY and SMNVEV (reference sequence). V was cut by 0 bases and J by 2 bases, with 16 bases left in between. The CDR3 is 17 residues long. CDR3 amino acids: CASSLSGAGKGQETQYF. CDR3 nucleotides: TGTGCCAGCAGTTTATCCGGGGCAGGGAAAGGGCAAGAGACCCAGTACTTC.

This rearrangement joins TRBV19 to TRBJ1-1, with D unresolved. Between the trimmed V and J ends, which lost 0 bases and 0 bases, there was a span of 11 bases. The germline V gene encodes CDR1 LNHDA and CDR2 SQIVND (reference sequence). This CDR3 spans 16 amino acids. CDR3 region: CASSIEEGRMNTEAFF. The CDR3 DNA sequence: TGTGCCAGTAGTATAGAAGAAGGACGGATGAACACTGAAGCTTTCTTT.

J is TRBJ1-3 and V is TRBV4-1; D not resolved. Germline values: CDR1 MGHRA, CDR2 YSYEKL. V lost 1 base and J 0 bases, leaving 10 bases between the germline ends. This CDR3 comprises 16 residues. CDR3 DNA sequence: TGCGCCAGCAGCCAAGTTGCCAGTAGCTCTGGAAACACCATATATTTT. This sequence encodes CASSQVASSSGNTIYF.

The chain has TRBV28 and TRBJ2-1; TRBD2 might be the D (6 bases). This CDR3 contains 15 residues. V gave up 4 bases and J gave up 5 bases, with 15 bases separating them. Germline V CDR1 and CDR2: MDHEN, SYDVKM. DNA of the CDR3: TGTGCCAGCAGTTCGACTAGGAGGGCCAACAATGAGCAGTTCTTC. This gives the protein CASSSTRRANNEQFF.

The chain is built from TRBV5-1 and TRBJ2-5, with a tentative D call TRBD2 (6 bases). Between the trimmed V and J ends, which lost 4 bases and 4 bases, there was a span of 32 bases. Germline-derived CDR1 and CDR2 are SGHRS and YFSETQ. The length of the CDR3 is 20 residues. CDR3 nucleotide sequence: TGCGCCAGCAGCCCTCACAAAGGACGATTACGACTAGTAGATGGAGAGACCCAGTACTTC. Protein: CASSPHKGRLRLVDGETQYF.

The chain combines TRBV28 with TRBJ2-5, with TRBD2 matching over 10 bases. CDR3 length equals 17 residues. The germline V gene has CDR1 MDHEN and CDR2 SYDVKM. The trim removed 4 bases at V and 5 bases at J, leaving 13 bases unmatched. The CDR3 sequence is CASSSPAGGPKGETQYF. Here the CDR3 DNA reads TGTGCCAGCAGTTCGCCAGCGGGAGGGCCGAAGGGGGAGACCCAGTACTTC.

The V and J genes are TRBV19 and TRBJ1-1, with 9 bases aligning to TRBD1. Losses at the gene ends were 3 bases for V and 6 bases for J; bases not matched to a gene: 5. CDR3 length equals 14 residues. Germline values: CDR1 LNHDA, CDR2 SQIVND (reference sequence). The CDR3 region is CASSILDRGAEAFF. CDR3 nucleotides: TGTGCCAGTAGTATTCTGGACAGGGGCGCTGAAGCTTTCTTT.

The V call is TRBV7-2, the J call TRBJ1-1; 9 bases match TRBD1. Germline V gene lookup returns CDR1 SGHTA and CDR2 FQGNSA. The V gene end was trimmed by 0 bases and the J gene end by 3 bases; junction bases not matched to a gene: 11. The CDR3 spans 18 residues. CDR3 sequence reads: CASSLAARDRESYTEAFF. CDR3 bases: TGTGCCAGCAGCTTAGCAGCCCGGGACAGGGAATCCTACACTGAAGCTTTCTTT.

The rearrangement joins TRBV5-4 to TRBJ2-1; 7 nucleotides agree with TRBD2. Germline V CDR1 and CDR2: SGHNT, YYREEE (reference sequence). CDR3 length: 16 amino acids. V lost 3 bases to trimming and J lost 4 bases; unmatched junction nucleotides: 10. DNA for the CDR3: TGTGCCAGCAGCTCCTCGTGGGGGGGGAGTTACAATGAGCAGTTCTTC. It specifies CASSSSWGGSYNEQFF.

The V gene is TRBV6-1, the J gene TRBJ2-1; unclear D gene. CDR3 size: 15 residues. The germline gives CDR1 MNHNS, CDR2 SASEGT. The V gene lost 0 bases and the J gene lost 12 bases, with 18 bases spanning the gap. CDR3 DNA: TGTGCCAGCAGTGAAGCGCATCGGCTGGGAATGGGGCAGTTCTTC. Encoded protein: CASSEAHRLGMGQFF.

V and J are TRBV7-9 and TRBJ2-3, with D possibly TRBD1 on 6 matching bases. V lost 4 bases and J 3 bases, leaving 8 bases between the germline ends. CDR3 length: 13 amino acids. Germline V gives CDR1 SEHNR, CDR2 FQNEAQ (reference sequence). The DNA of the CDR3 is TGTGCCAGCAGCTGGGGGCGGACAGATACGCAGTATTTT. Protein product: CASSWGRTDTQYF. The whole variable domain, filled in from reference TRBV7-9 and TRBJ2-3, reads DTGVSQNPRHKITKRGQNVTFRCDPISEHNRLYWYRQTLGQGPEFLTYFQNEAQLEKSRLLSDRFSAERPKGSFSTLEIQRTEQGDSAMYLCASSWGRTDTQYFGPGTRLTVL.

This chain joins TRBV5-1 and TRBJ2-3; 11 bases agree with TRBD2. The CDR3 length is 15 residues. The junction had 1 base not matched to a gene; V was cut back by 3 bases and J by 1 base. The germline CDR1 and CDR2 sequences are SGHRS and YFSETQ. CDR3 bases: TGCGCCAGCAGCTATAGCGGGAGGGGCACAGATACGCAGTATTTT. Its protein is CASSYSGRGTDTQYF.

The chain links TRBV18 to TRBJ2-5; D remains unclear. The CDR3 is 12 residues long. Germline V gene lookup returns CDR1 KGHSH and CDR2 LQKENI. Trimming stripped 2 bases from V and 5 bases from J, with 6 bases between. CDR3 coding DNA: TGTGCCAGCTCACCAGAACCGGAGACCCAGTACTTC. As protein: CASSPEPETQYF.

The V call is TRBV6-1, the J call TRBJ2-6; D gene ambiguous. The CDR3 totals 14 residues. V lost 8 bases to trimming and J lost 4 bases, with 12 bases between them. Germline V lookup: CDR1 MNHNS, CDR2 SASEGT. CDR3 coding DNA: TGTGCCAGCCTTCGCGGTCCCGGGGCCAACGTCCTGACTTTC. It codes for CASLRGPGANVLTF.

This clone was counted once. The chain employs TRBV28 and TRBJ2-1; D is possibly TRBD1 (6 bases). V was clipped by 2 bases and J by 0 bases, with 17 bases between them. The germline V gene has CDR1 MDHEN and CDR2 SYDVKM. The CDR3 has 18 residues. The CDR3 bases are TGTGCCAGCAGTTTACGCAGGGGCCGTCGAAGCTCCTACAATGAGCAGTTCTTC. Protein product: CASSLRRGRRSSYNEQFF.

This clone was detected once. For the CDR3, the DNA is TGTGCCAGCAGCTTGTTCGAGAATTCACCCCTCCACTTT. Protein: CASSLFENSPLHF. The rearrangement links TRBV7-9 to TRBJ1-6; D is uncertain. The CDR3 has 13 amino acids. Trimming stripped 3 bases from V and 7 bases from J, with 7 bases between. Germline-derived CDR1 and CDR2 are SEHNR and FQNEAQ (reference sequence).

The chain is built from TRBV6-1 and TRBJ1-4; 10 nucleotides agree with TRBD1. Germline CDR1 is MNHNS and CDR2 is SASEGT. The CDR3 length is 15 residues. V shed 0 bases, J shed 13 bases, and the junction held 8 bases outside the gene matches. In nucleotides, the CDR3 is TGTGCCAGCAGTGAAGCTTCGGACAGGGGGGGGAGACTGTTTTTT. Translation: CASSEASDRGGRLFF.

The chain links TRBV28 to TRBJ2-1; D might be TRBD1 (5 bases). Germline CDR1 and CDR2: MDHEN and SYDVKM. The CDR3 is 11 amino acids. With 4 bases removed from V and 15 bases from J, the gap between germline ends came to 13 bases. The CDR3 loop reads CASSSRAALFF. CDR3 nucleotide sequence: TGTGCCAGCAGTTCCAGGGCCGCTCTGTTCTTC.

CDR3 sequence: CASSISREGYNEQFF. The CDR3 DNA follows: TGTGCCAGTAGTATCTCTCGGGAGGGCTACAATGAGCAGTTCTTC. V gene TRBV19 combines with J gene TRBJ2-1, with 8 bases that match TRBD2. CDR3 length equals 15 residues. Per the germline V gene, CDR1 is LNHDA and CDR2 is SQIVND (reference sequence). V was pared by 3 bases and J by 3 bases, with 4 bases of the junction left unmatched.

The gene calls are TRBV19 and TRBJ2-1; TRBD2 aligns across 13 bases. Germline V gene data show CDR1 as LNHDA and CDR2 as SQIVND (reference sequence). After removal of 3 bases from V and 15 bases from J, the junction contained 11 bases not matched to a gene. CDR3 size: 15 residues. CDR3 nucleotides: TGTGCCAGTAGTATTCAGGCGACTAGCGGGGGGAGGGTGTTCTTC. Translation gives CASSIQATSGGRVFF.

The chain combines TRBV28 with TRBJ2-6; possible D gene TRBD1, 6 bases. The CDR3 runs 15 residues. V gave up 1 base and J gave up 2 bases, with 6 bases separating them. Per the germline V gene, CDR1 is MDHEN and CDR2 is SYDVKM. The CDR3 DNA reads as TGTGCCAGCAGTTTATCAGGGGCTGGGGCCAACGTCCTGACTTTC. Amino acid sequence: CASSLSGAGANVLTF.

The chain carries TRBV6-1 and TRBJ2-7; weak D call: TRBD2 (5 bases). This CDR3 has 14 residues. Germline CDR1 is MNHNS and CDR2 is SASEGT. V lost 4 bases and J 3 bases, leaving 13 bases between the germline ends. CDR3 DNA: TGTGCCAGCAGTGCTCGTCCCACTAGCTACGAGCAGTACTTC. This sequence encodes CASSARPTSYEQYF.